This T cell receptor (beta chain) comes out of a study of T cell responses to AZD1222 COVID-19 vaccine. Background on the study: Second-dose recipients at about 4 or about 12 weeks were treated as one pooled group.

This clone appeared a few times. Clones were read by immunoSEQ multiplex PCR, and TCRdb kept only the in-frame ones, dropping some. The table lists approximately 150,000 clones, roughly 91% of them singletons. The TCR originated in an adult in good health. This material consisted of peripheral blood, taken on day 0 of AZD1222 vaccination.

CDR3 DNA sequence: TGTGCCAGCAGTTTAGGGGGTCTGGACGAGTCACCCCAAGAGACCCAGTACTTC. Protein: CASSLGGLDESPQETQYF. This chain joins TRBV28 and TRBJ2-5; possibly TRBD1 or TRBD2 for D (5 bases each). CDR1 and CDR2 from the germline V gene are MDHEN and SYDVKM. The V end was cut by 2 bases, the J end by 1 base, with 20 bases between. This CDR3 has 18 residues. Full variable domain (rest looked up from reference TRBV28 and TRBJ2-5): DVKVTQSSRYLVKRTGEKVFLECVQDMDHENMFWYRQDPGLGLRLIYFSYDVKMKEKGDIPEGYSVSREKKERFSLILESASTNQTSMYLCASSLGGLDESPQETQYFGPGTRLLVL.